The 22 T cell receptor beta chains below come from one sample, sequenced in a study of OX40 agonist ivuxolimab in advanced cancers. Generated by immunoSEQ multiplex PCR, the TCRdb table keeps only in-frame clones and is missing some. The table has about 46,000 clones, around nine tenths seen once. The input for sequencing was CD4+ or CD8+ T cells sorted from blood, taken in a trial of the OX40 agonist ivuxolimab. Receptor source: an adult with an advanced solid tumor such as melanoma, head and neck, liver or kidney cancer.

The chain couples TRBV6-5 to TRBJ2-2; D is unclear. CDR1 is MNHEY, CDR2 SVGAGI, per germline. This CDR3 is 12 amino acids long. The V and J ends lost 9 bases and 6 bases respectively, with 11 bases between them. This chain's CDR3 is CASKKGAGELFF. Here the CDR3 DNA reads TGTGCCAGTAAGAAGGGCGCCGGGGAGCTGTTTTTT.

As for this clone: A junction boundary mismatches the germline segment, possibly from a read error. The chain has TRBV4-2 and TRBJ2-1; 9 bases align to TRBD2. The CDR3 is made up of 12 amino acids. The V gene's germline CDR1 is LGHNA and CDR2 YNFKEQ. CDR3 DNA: TGTGCCAGCAGCCAAGATCTAGCGGGATCGATCTTC. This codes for CASSQDLAGSIF.

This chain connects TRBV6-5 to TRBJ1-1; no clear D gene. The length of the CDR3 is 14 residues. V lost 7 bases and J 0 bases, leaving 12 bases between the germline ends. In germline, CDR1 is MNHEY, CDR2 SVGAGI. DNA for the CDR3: TGTGCCAGCAACCATCGCGGACTGAACACTGAAGCTTTCTTT. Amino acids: CASNHRGLNTEAFF.

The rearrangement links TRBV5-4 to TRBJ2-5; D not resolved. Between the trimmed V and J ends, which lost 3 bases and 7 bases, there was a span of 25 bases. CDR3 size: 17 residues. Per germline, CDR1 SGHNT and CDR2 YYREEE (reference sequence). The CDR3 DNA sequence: TGTGCCAGCAGCTCCTCTAGATCATCCAGCAGTTCGGGGACCCAGTACTTC. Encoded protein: CASSSSRSSSSSGTQYF.

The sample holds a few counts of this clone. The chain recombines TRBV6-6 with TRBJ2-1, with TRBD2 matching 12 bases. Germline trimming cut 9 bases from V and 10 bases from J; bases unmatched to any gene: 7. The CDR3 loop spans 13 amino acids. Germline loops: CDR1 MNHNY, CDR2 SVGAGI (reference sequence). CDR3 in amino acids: CASSLAGGGEQFF. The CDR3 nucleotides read TGTGCCAGTTCACTAGCGGGAGGCGGCGAGCAGTTCTTC.

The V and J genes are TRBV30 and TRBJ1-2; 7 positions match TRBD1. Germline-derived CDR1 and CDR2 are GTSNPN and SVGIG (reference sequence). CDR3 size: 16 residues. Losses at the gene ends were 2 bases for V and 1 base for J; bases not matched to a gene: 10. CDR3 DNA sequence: TGTGCCTGGAGTCCTAAACGGGACAGCGGTAACTATGGCTACACCTTC. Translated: CAWSPKRDSGNYGYTF.

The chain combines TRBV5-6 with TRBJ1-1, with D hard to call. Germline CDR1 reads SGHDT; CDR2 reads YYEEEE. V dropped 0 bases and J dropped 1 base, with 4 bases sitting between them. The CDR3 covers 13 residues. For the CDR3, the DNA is TGTGCCAGCAGCTTGGTGTGGAACACTGAAGCTTTCTTT. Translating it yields CASSLVWNTEAFF.

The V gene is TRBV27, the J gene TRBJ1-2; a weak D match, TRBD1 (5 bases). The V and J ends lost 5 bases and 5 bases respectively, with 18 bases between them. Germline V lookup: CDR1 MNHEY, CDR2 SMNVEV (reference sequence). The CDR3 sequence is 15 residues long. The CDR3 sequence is CASSTGDGVRYGYTF. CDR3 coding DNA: TGTGCCAGCAGTACCGGGGACGGAGTACGGTATGGCTACACCTTC.

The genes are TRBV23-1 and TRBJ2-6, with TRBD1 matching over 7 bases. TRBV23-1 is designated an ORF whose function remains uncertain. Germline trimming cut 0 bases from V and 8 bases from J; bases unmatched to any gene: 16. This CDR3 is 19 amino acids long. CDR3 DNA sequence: TGCGCCAGCAGTCAATCGGGTACAGGGGCGACTCTGGGGACCAACGTCCTGACTTTC. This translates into CASSQSGTGATLGTNVLTF.

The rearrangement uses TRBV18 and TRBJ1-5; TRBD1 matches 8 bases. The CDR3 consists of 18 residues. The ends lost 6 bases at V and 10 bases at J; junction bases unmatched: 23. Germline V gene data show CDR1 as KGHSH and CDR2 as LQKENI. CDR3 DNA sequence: TGTGCCAGCTCTCCAAATGTGCAGGGGGCGGGGAGTGCTATACCCCAGCATTTT. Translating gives CASSPNVQGAGSAIPQHF.

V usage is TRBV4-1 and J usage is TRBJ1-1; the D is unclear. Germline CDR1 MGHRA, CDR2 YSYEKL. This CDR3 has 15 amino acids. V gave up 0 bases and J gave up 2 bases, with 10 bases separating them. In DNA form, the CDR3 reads TGCGCCAGCAGCCAAGACCCAGGACTTAACACTGAAGCTTTCTTT. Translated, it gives CASSQDPGLNTEAFF.

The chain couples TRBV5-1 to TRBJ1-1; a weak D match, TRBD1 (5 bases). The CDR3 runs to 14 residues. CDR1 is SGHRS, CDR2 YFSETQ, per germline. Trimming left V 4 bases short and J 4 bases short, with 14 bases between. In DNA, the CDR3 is TGCGCCAGCAGCGCCTCCGGGGCCGGCACTGAAGCTTTCTTT. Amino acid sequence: CASSASGAGTEAFF. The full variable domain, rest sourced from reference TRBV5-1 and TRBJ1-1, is KAGVTQTPRYLIKTRGQQVTLSCSPISGHRSVSWYQQTPGQGLQFLFEYFSETQRNKGNFPGRFSGRQFSNSRSEMNVSTLELGDSALYLCASSASGAGTEAFFGQGTRLTVV.

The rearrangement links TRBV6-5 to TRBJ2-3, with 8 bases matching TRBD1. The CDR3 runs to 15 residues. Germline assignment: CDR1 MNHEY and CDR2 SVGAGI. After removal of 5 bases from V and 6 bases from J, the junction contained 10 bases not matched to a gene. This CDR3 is CASSPTGGSADTQYF. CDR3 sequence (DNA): TGTGCCAGCAGTCCCACAGGGGGTTCAGCCGATACGCAGTATTTT.

The CDR3 here is CASREGGDTEAFF. The DNA of the CDR3 is TGTGCCAGCAGAGAGGGCGGCGACACTGAAGCTTTCTTT. The chain uses TRBV2 and TRBJ1-1; D remains ambiguous. Trimming shortened V by 6 bases and J by 3 bases, and 11 bases separated the two germline ends. CDR1 and CDR2 (germline): SNHLY, FYNNEI. The length of the CDR3 is 13 residues.

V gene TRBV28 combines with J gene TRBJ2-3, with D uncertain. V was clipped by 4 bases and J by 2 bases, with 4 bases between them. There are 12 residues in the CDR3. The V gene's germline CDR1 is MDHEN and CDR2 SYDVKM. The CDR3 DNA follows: TGTGCCAGCAGTTCCTTCACAGATACGCAGTATTTT. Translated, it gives CASSSFTDTQYF.

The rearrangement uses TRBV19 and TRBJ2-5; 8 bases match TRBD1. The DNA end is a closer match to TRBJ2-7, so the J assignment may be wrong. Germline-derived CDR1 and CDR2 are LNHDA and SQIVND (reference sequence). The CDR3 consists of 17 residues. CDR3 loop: CASSIDMMDRAPYEQYF. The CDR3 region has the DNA TGTGCCAGTAGTATAGATATGATGGACAGGGCTCCCTACGAGCAGTACTTC.

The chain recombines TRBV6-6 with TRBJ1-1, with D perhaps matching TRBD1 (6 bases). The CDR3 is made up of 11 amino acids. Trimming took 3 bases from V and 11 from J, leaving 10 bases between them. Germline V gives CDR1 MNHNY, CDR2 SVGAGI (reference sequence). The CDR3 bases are TGTGCCAGCAGTTATGGCCAGGGGGCTTTCTTT. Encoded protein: CASSYGQGAFF.

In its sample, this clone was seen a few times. CDR3 coding DNA: TGTGCCAGCAGTGCACCGGGACTAGCGGACAATGAGCAGTTCTTC. Translating gives CASSAPGLADNEQFF. The rearrangement uses TRBV6-5 and TRBJ2-1; 11 nucleotides line up with TRBD2. The CDR3 runs to 15 residues. Germline-derived CDR1 and CDR2 are MNHEY and SVGAGI. V gave up 5 bases and J gave up 5 bases; unmatched junction bases: 5.

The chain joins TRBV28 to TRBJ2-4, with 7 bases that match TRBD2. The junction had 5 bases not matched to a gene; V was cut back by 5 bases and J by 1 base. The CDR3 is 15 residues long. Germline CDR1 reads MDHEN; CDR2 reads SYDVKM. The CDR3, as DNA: TGTGCCAGCAGTAGAGCGGGGTCCGCCAAAAACATTCAGTACTTC. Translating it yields CASSRAGSAKNIQYF.

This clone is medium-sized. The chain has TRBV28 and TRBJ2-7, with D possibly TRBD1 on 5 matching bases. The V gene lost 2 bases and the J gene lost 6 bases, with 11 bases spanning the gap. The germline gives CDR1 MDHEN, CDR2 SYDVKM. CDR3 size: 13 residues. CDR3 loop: CASSLGAIPEQYF. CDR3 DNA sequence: TGTGCCAGCAGTTTAGGGGCCATACCCGAGCAGTACTTC.

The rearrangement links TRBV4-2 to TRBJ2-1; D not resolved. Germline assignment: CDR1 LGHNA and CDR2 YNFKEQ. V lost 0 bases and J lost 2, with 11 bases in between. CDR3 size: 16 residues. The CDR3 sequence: CASSQDERRAYNEQFF. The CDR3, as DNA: TGTGCCAGCAGCCAAGATGAGCGCCGCGCCTACAATGAGCAGTTCTTC.

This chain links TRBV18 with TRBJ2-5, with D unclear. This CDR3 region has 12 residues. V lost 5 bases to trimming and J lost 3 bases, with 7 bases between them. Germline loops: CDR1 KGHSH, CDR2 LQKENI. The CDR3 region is CASSGLEETQYF. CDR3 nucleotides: TGTGCCAGCTCAGGTTTAGAAGAGACCCAGTACTTC.